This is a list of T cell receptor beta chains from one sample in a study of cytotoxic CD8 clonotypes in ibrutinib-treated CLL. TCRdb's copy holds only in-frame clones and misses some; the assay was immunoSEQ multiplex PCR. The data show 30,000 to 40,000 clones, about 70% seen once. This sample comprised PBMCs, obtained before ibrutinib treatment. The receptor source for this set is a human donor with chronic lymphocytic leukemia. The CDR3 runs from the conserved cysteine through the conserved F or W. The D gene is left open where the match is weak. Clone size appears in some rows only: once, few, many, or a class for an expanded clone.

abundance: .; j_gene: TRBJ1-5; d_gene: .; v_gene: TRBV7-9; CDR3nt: TGTGCCAGCAGCTTTTCGGTTAGCAATCAGCCCCAGCATTTT; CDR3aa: CASSFSVSNQPQHF
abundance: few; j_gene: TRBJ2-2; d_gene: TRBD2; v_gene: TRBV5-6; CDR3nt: TGTGCCAGCAGCTTGGGCGGGGGGAACACCGGGGAGCTGTTTTTT; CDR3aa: CASSLGGGNTGELFF
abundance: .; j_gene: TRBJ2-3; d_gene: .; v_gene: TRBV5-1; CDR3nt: TGCGCCAGCAGGACCACAGATACGCAGTATTTT; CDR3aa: CASRTTDTQYF
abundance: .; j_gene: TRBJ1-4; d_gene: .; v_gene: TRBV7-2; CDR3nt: TGTGCCAGCAGCTTACAACCAGGGGCGGTGTTTGAAAAACTGTTTTTT; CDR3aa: CASSLQPGAVFEKLFF
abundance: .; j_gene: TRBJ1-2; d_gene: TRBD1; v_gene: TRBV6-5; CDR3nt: TGTGCCAGCAGTTACAAGGGGGCCTACTATGGCTACACCTTC; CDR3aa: CASSYKGAYYGYTF
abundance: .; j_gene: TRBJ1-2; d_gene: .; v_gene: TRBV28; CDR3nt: TGTGCCAGCAGTTTTAACTTTAACTATGGCTACACCTTC; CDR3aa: CASSFNFNYGYTF
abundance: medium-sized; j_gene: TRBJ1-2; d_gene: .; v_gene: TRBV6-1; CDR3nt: TGTGCCAGCAGTGATTTTACAGTAGTCGATGGCTACACCTTC; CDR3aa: CASSDFTVVDGYTF
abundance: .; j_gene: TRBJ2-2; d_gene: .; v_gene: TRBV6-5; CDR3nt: TGTGCCAGCAGGTACAGCACCGGGGAGCTGTTTTTT; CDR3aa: CASRYSTGELFF
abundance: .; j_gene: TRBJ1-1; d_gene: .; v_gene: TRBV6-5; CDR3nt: TGTGCCAGCAGAATACAGCAAAACACTGAAGCTTTCTTT; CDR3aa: CASRIQQNTEAFF
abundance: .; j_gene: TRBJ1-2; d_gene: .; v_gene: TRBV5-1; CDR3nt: TGCGCCAGCAGCAATGGACATCTCTATGGCTACACCTTC; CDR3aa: CASSNGHLYGYTF
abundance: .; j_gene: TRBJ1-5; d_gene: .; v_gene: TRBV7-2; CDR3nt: TGTGCCAGCAGCTTAGCCATACAGAATCAGCCCCAGCATTTT; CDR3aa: CASSLAIQNQPQHF
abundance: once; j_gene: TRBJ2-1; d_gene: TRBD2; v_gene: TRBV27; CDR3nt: TGTGCCAGCAGTTTAACACCGGGACTAGTCGAGGATGAGCAGTTCTTC; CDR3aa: CASSLTPGLVEDEQFF
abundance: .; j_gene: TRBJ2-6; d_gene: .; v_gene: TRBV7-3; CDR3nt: TGTGCCAGCAGCTTGGCCCCTCCCAGGGCCGGGGCCAACGTCCTGACTTTC; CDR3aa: CASSLAPPRAGANVLTF
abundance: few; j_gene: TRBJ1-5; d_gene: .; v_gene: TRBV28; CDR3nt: TGTGCCAGCCACGACAGGCTGTATAGCAATCAGCCCCAGCATTTT; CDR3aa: CASHDRLYSNQPQHF
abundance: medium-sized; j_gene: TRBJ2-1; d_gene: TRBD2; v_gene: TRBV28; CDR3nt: TGTGCCAGCAGTTTGGAGTACCTACCGGGACTAGAAGGTAATGAGCAGTTCTTC; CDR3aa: CASSLEYLPGLEGNEQFF
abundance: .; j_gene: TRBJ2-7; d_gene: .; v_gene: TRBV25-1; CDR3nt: TGTGCCAGCAGGGGACCGTCCTACGAGCAGTACTTC; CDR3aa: CASRGPSYEQYF
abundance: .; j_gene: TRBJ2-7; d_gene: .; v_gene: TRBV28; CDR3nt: TGTGCCAGCAGCTCCCCTCCCGGGGCGGGTCAGTACGAGCAGTACTTC; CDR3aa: CASSSPPGAGQYEQYF
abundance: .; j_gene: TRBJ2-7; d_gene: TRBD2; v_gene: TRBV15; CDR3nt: TGTGCCACCAGCAGACGAGCGGGGGGGTACGGCCGCTCCTACGAGCAGTACTTC; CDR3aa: CATSRRAGGYGRSYEQYF
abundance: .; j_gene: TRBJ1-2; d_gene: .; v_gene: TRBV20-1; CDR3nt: TGCAGTGCTAGGTGGGACTATGGCTACACCTTC; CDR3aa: CSARWDYGYTF
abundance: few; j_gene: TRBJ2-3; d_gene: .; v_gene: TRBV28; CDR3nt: TGTGCCAGCAGTTTTGTTGGGGCTGGCACAGATACGCAGTATTTT; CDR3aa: CASSFVGAGTDTQYF
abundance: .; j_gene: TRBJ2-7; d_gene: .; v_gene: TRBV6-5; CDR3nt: TGTGCCAGCAGTTATCTCCAAGCAGGGAGCTCCTACGAGCAGTACTTC; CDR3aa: CASSYLQAGSSYEQYF
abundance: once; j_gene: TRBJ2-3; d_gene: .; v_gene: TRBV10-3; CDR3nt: TGTGCCATCAGTGAGTCGATACCGGGGCTAATCACGGATACGCAGTATTTT; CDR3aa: CAISESIPGLITDTQYF
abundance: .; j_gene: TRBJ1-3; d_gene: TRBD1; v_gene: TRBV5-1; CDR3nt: TGCGCCAGCAGCTCGACAGGGTCTGGAAACACCATATATTTT; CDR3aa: CASSSTGSGNTIYF
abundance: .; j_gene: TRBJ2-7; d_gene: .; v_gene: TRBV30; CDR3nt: TGTGCCTGGACCAAGGGGGGGAGCTCCTACGAGCAGTACTTC; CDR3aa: CAWTKGGSSYEQYF
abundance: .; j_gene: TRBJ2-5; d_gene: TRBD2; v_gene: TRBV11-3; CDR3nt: TGTGCCAGCAGCTTAGTTCGCCTAGCGGGAGCCCAAGAGACCCAGTACTTC; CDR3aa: CASSLVRLAGAQETQYF
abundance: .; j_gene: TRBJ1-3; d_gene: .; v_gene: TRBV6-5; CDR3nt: TGTGCCAGCAGTTACTCAACGGGAGGGTCTGGAAACACCATATATTTT; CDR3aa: CASSYSTGGSGNTIYF
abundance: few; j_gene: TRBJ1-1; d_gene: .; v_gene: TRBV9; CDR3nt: TGTGCCAGCAGCGGATACAGGGAGGGCACTGAAGCTTTCTTT; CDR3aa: CASSGYREGTEAFF
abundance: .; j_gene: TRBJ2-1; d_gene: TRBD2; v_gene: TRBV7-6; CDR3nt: TGTGCCAGCAGCTTAGAAGCTAGCGGGGGGGGTTACAATGAGCAGTTCTTC; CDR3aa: CASSLEASGGGYNEQFF
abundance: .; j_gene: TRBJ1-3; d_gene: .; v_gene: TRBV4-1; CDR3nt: TGCGCCAGCAGCCAAGGGCGTGGGAGACCTGGAAACACCATATATTTT; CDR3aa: CASSQGRGRPGNTIYF